Presented here are 3 T cell receptor beta chains from one specimen sequenced in a study of T cell responses to AZD1222 COVID-19 vaccine. TCRdb's copy holds only in-frame clones and misses some; the assay was immunoSEQ multiplex PCR. Of 200,000 or so clones in the sample, 85% to 95% are singletons; the top ten hold around 1%. This sample comprised peripheral blood, obtained on day 0 of MenACWY control vaccination. Receptors originate from an adult in good health.

In its sample, this clone was seen once. In the same sample, other DNA sequences code for this CDR3. The CDR3 protein is CASRGQGDNSPLHF. Written as DNA, the CDR3 is TGTGCCAGTCGTGGACAGGGGGATAATTCACCCCTCCACTTT. The chain carries TRBV19 and TRBJ1-6, with TRBD1 matching 10 bases. J was trimmed by 5 bases and V by 8 bases; bases with no gene match: 3. The CDR3 length is 14 residues. CDR1 LNHDA and CDR2 SQIVND come from the germline V gene (reference sequence).

This chain uses TRBV7-9 with TRBJ1-4; D ambiguous. This CDR3 comprises 14 residues. V lost 3 bases, J lost 5 bases, and 10 bases lay in between. Germline V gene data show CDR1 as SEHNR and CDR2 as FQNEAQ (reference sequence). The CDR3 region has the DNA TGTGCCAGCAGCTTGGAACTTTTGAATGAAAAACTGTTTTTT. Amino acid sequence: CASSLELLNEKLFF.

This chain links TRBV5-5 with TRBJ1-2; TRBD1 aligns across 11 bases. The ends lost 5 bases at V and 4 bases at J; junction bases unmatched: 13. The CDR3 is made up of 17 amino acids. The V gene's germline CDR1 is SGHKS and CDR2 YYEKEE (reference sequence). The DNA of the CDR3 is TGTGCCAGCAGTGGACAGGGGGCGCTTAAAGGATTCTATGGCTACACCTTC. Translation gives CASSGQGALKGFYGYTF.